This section outlines one T cell receptor beta chain sequence together with its context. What it binds is unknown. This entry belongs to a study of cytomegalovirus exposure and HLA in healthy donors. About the study: Later, an analysis reported that the 120 or so validation repertoires had used the same platform as the roughly 660 first-cohort repertoires.

The CDR3 totals 17 residues. Looked up from germline, CDR1 is SGHRS and CDR2 is YFSETQ. V gave up 1 base and J gave up 6 bases; unmatched junction bases: 11. The table came from immunoSEQ multiplex PCR; TCRdb's copy has only in-frame clones and leaves some out. The repertoire holds about 54,000 clones, with around nine tenths as singletons. Overall study results and limits: In a later analysis, first-cohort TCR clusters were found to tend to co-occur in the 95 to 150 validation repertoires.

The sequence was collected from a woman under 30 in good health and CMV-seropositive. The sequencing sample was made of PBMCs. The chain employs TRBV5-1 and TRBJ2-2; the match to TRBD1 covers 8 bases. The CDR3 protein is CASSLPPGQGRAGELFF. As DNA, the CDR3 is TGCGCCAGCAGCTTGCCCCCCGGACAGGGTCGGGCCGGGGAGCTGTTTTTT.